This T cell receptor beta chain is drawn from a study of HIV-infected patients and healthy controls. Study conclusions and caveats: No HLA typing of donors was done in this study. HIV-infected repertoires had significantly higher mean Gini indices than controls, possibly reflecting oligoclonality. HIV-associated CDR3 frequencies dropped significantly during therapy; CMV-associated ones, mostly rising, changed nonsignificantly.

The repertoire came from unfractionated whole blood and reflected all unsorted peripheral T cells. RNA came from 2.5 to 3 ml of peripheral blood. Many counts were recorded for this clonotype. Antigen unknown. Alpha and beta constant-region primers primed reverse transcription of around 550 ng RNA. Using multiplexing indices, alpha and beta chain libraries were generated apart by chain-specific third strand synthesis. A single record per CDR3 protein comes from TCRdb applying MiXCR to the 5' RACE reads. The table shows 12,000 or so distinct CDR3 sequences, with about 10% occurring only once. Germline V gene data show CDR1 as SGHVS and CDR2 as FNYEAQ. CDR3 length equals 16 residues. The J segment lost 0 bases and the V segment lost 5 bases, leaving 8 bases of the junction unmatched.

Sequenced here: blood, sampled before antiretroviral therapy. The receptor comes from an adult with HIV infection. The donor label of this sample is uncertain. The chain combines TRBV7-6 with TRBJ2-3; 7 bases fit TRBD2. The CDR3 sequence: CASSTGTISSTDTQYF. For the CDR3, the DNA is TGTGCCAGCAGCACCGGGACTATCTCTAGCACAGATACGCAGTATTTT. Full variable domain (outside the CDR3, taken from reference TRBV7-6 and TRBJ2-3): GAGVSQSPRYKVTKRGQDVALRCDPISGHVSLYWYRQALGQGPEFLTYFNYEAQQDKSGLPNDRFSAERPEGSISTLTIQRTEQRDSAMYRCASSTGTISSTDTQYFGPGTRLTVL.